This record looks at one TCR beta chain sequence and its context. The CDR3 loop spans 16 amino acids. The germline V gene encodes CDR1 SGHVS and CDR2 FQNEAQ. The V gene lost 2 bases and the J gene lost 3 bases, with 14 bases spanning the gap. Primers used in a second PCR of about 6 to 11 cycles were a sample-barcoded 5' primer and a J-beta primer mix. Each CDR3 protein is one row after TCRdb ran MiXCR on the 5' RACE reads. The sample records around 990,000 distinct CDR3 sequences, approximately 25% being singletons. The sample is drawn from a study of blood T cells in healthy people across ages. This same sample was also taken into another study, of T cells of mothers and their children.

The receptor was isolated from a girl aged 2-10 years in good health. The chain couples TRBV7-8 to TRBJ2-4; tentatively, D is TRBD1 or TRBD2 (6 bases each). The source material was blood. CDR3 in DNA: TGTGCCAGCAGCTTATATACAGGAGGGGGCAAAAACATTCAGTACTTC. The encoded protein is CASSLYTGGGKNIQYF.